Described below is a single T cell receptor (beta chain) sequence and its context. The data were obtained in a study of blood T cell repertoires in COVID-19. Study context: From T cells, B-cell-depleted T cells, or PBMCs came the material, which was cDNA or gDNA.

Per the original methods: Nucleated cell counts were estimated from reference gene primer amplification. TCRdb's table, derived via immunoSEQ multiplex PCR, lists solely in-frame clones and lacks some. D and trimming were read from the DNA, whereas the V and J calls and clone size are those reported in that table. Altogether around 200,000 clones are present, approximately 90% being singletons, with the ten largest covering over 9.5%. V dropped 3 bases and J dropped 8 bases, with 16 bases sitting between them. The CDR3 covers 14 residues. Germline lookup yields CDR1 KGHSH and CDR2 LQKENI. Material for sequencing was peripheral blood. The origin of this receptor is a woman between 18 and 29 years old who had recovered from COVID-19. This chain links TRBV18 with TRBJ1-2, with D possibly TRBD1 on 5 matching bases. CDR3 in DNA: TGTGCCAGCTCACCTGGCGCCAGGGCGAGAGGCTACACCTTC. Its translation is CASSPGARARGYTF. Full variable domain (rest looked up from reference TRBV18 and TRBJ1-2): NAGVMQNPRHLVRRRGQEARLRCSPMKGHSHVYWYRQLPEEGLKFMVYLQKENIIDESGMPKERFSAEFPKEGPSILRIQQVVRGDSAAYFCASSPGARARGYTFGSGTRLTVV.